This T cell receptor (beta chain) was obtained from a study of T cell responses to AZD1222 COVID-19 vaccine. Findings and limits, study-wide: Epitopes outside B.1.351 and B.1.1.7 mutated regions reportedly drew nearly half of spike TCRs. Once two AZD1222 doses were given, Spike-specific TCR breadth and depth went up. The CD4 TCRs associated with vaccination extended across spike and predominated at 160-218 and 743-854.

About this clone: Its antigen is undetermined.

The repertoire was sequenced with immunoSEQ multiplex PCR; TCRdb's copy has only in-frame clones and lacks some. The sample lists roughly 30,000 clones; around 78% were seen once. The starting material was peripheral blood, obtained on day 0 of AZD1222 vaccination. The origin of this receptor is an adult in good health.

CDR3 DNA sequence: TGTGCCAGCAGTGAAGCGAGGACAGTCACCGGGGAGCTGTTTTTT. This translates into CASSEARTVTGELFF. V is TRBV2 and J is TRBJ2-2; perhaps TRBD1 as D (6 bases). The CDR3 has 15 residues. Germline lookup yields CDR1 SNHLY and CDR2 FYNNEI. Trimming cost V 0 bases and J 4 bases, with 9 bases left between them.